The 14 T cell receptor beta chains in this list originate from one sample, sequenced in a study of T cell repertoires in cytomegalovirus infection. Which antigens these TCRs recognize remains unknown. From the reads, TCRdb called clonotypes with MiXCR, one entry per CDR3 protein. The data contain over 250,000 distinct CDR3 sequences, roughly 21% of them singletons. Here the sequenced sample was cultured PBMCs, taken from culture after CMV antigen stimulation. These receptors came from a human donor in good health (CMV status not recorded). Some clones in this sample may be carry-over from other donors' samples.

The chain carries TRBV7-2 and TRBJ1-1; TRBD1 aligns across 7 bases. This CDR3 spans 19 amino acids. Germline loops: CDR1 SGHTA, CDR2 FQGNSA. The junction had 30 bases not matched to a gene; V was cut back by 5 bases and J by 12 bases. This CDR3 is CASSPREGAFLPGGGITFF. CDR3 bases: TGTGCCAGCAGCCCCAGGGAGGGGGCCTTTCTTCCCGGGGGGGGGATCACTTTCTTT. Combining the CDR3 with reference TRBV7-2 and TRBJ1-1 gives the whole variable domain GAGVSQSPSNKVTEKGKDVELRCDPISGHTALYWYRQSLGQGLEFLIYFQGNSAPDKSGLPSDRFSAERTGGSVSTLTIQRTQQEDSAVYLCASSPREGAFLPGGGITFFGQGTRLTVV.

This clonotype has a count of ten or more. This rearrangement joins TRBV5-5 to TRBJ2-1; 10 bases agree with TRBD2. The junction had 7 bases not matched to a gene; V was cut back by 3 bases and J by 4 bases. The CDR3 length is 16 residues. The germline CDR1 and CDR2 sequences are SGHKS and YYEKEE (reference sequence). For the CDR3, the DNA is TGTGCCAGCAGCTCGTCTTCTAGCGGGGGATACAATGAGCAGTTCTTC. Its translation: CASSSSSSGGYNEQFF.

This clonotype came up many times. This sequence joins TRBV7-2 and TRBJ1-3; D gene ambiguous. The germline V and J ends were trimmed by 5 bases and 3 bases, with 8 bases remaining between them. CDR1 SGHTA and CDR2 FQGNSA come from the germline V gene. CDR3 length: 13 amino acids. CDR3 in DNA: TGTGCCAGCAGCCGTGGCGGTGGAAACACCATATATTTT. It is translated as CASSRGGGNTIYF.

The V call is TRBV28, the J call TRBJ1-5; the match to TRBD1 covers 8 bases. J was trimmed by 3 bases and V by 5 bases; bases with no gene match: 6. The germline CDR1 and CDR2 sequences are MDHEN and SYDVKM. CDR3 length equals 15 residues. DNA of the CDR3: TGTGCCAGCAGTACTGGACAGGGAGTCAATCAGCCCCAGCATTTT. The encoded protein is CASSTGQGVNQPQHF. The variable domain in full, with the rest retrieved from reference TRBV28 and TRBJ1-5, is DVKVTQSSRYLVKRTGEKVFLECVQDMDHENMFWYRQDPGLGLRLIYFSYDVKMKEKGDIPEGYSVSREKKERFSLILESASTNQTSMYLCASSTGQGVNQPQHFGDGTRLSIL.

The CDR3 sequence: CASSPHSGSGANVLTF. CDR3 sequence (DNA): TGTGCCAGTAGTCCCCATTCGGGATCTGGGGCCAACGTCCTGACTTTC. The rearrangement joins TRBV19 to TRBJ2-6, with D possibly being TRBD2 (5 bases). CDR3 length equals 16 residues. Deletions cut 5 bases from V and 1 base from J, with 12 bases between. Germline CDR1 and CDR2: LNHDA and SQIVND (reference sequence).

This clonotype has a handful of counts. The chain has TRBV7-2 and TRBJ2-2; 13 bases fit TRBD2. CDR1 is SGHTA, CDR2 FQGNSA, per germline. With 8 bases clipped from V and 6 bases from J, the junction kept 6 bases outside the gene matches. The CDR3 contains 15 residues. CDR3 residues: CASATGLAGAGELFF. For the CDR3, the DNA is TGTGCCAGCGCGACAGGACTAGCGGGAGCCGGGGAGCTGTTTTTT.

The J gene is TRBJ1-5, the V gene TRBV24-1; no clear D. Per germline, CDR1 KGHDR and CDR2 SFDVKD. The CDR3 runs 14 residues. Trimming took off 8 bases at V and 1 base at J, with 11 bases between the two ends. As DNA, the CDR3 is TGTGCCACCAAGGCAGGTGGAAGCAATCAGCCCCAGCATTTT. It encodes CATKAGGSNQPQHF.

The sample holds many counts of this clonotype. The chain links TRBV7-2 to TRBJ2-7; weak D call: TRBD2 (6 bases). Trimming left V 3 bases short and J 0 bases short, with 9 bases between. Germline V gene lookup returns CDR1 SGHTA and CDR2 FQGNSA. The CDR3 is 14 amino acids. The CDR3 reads CASSLEGTSYEQYF. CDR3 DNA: TGTGCCAGCAGCTTGGAGGGAACCTCCTACGAGCAGTACTTC.

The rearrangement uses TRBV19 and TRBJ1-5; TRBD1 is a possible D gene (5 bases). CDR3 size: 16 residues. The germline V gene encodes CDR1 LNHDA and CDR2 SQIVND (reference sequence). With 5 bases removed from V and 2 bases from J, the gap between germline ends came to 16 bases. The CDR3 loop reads CASSLKIGGGNQPQHF. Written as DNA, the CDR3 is TGTGCCAGTAGTCTCAAGATCGGGGGGGGCAATCAGCCCCAGCATTTT.

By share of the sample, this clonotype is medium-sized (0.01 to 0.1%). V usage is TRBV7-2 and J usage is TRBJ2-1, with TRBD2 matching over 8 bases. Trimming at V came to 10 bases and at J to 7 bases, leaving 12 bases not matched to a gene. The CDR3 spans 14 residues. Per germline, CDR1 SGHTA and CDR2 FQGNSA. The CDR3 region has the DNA TGTGCCACTCACCGGGCGGGAGGACGTAATGAGCAGTTCTTC. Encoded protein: CATHRAGGRNEQFF.

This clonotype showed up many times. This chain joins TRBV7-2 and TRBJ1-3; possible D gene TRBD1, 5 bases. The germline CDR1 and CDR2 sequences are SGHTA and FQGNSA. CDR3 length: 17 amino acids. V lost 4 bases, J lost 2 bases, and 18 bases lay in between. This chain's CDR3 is CASSSRLAREAGNTIYF. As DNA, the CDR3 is TGTGCCAGCAGCTCCAGACTGGCCAGGGAGGCTGGAAACACCATATATTTT. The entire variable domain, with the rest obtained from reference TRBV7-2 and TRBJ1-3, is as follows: GAGVSQSPSNKVTEKGKDVELRCDPISGHTALYWYRQSLGQGLEFLIYFQGNSAPDKSGLPSDRFSAERTGGSVSTLTIQRTQQEDSAVYLCASSSRLAREAGNTIYFGEGSWLTVV.

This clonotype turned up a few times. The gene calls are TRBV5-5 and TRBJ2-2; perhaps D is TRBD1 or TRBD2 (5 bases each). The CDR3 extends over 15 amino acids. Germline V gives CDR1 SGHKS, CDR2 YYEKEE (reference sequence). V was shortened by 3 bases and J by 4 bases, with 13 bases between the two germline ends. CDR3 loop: CASSYRDRITGELFF. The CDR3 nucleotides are TGTGCCAGCAGCTACCGGGACCGCATCACCGGGGAGCTGTTTTTT.

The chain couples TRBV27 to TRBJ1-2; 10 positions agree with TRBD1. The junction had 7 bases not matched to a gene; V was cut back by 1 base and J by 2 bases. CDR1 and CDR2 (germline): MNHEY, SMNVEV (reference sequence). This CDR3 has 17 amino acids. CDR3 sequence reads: CASSLWSGTGANYGYTF. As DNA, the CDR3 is TGTGCCAGCAGTTTATGGTCCGGGACAGGGGCGAACTATGGCTACACCTTC.

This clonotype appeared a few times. Written as DNA, the CDR3 is TGTGCCAGCAGCTTAGCGCTAGATATTAGCGGGAGGACCTTCTCCTACAATGAGCAGTTCTTC. Residues: CASSLALDISGRTFSYNEQFF. The J gene is TRBJ2-1, the V gene TRBV7-2; TRBD2 agrees at 10 bases. The CDR3 is 21 residues long. CDR1 SGHTA and CDR2 FQGNSA come from the germline V gene. With V trimmed by 0 bases and J by 0 bases, 14 bases remained unmatched.